The next 13 T cell receptor beta chains were all read from a single sample in a study of OX40 agonist ivuxolimab in advanced cancers. Clones were sequenced by immunoSEQ multiplex PCR, and TCRdb holds only the in-frame ones, with some missing. Of some 46,000 clones listed, 87% are singletons. The starting material was CD4+ or CD8+ T cells sorted from blood, obtained in a trial of the OX40 agonist ivuxolimab. The receptors were gathered from an adult with an advanced solid tumor such as melanoma, head and neck, liver or kidney cancer.

This clone was detected only a few times. This rearrangement joins TRBV4-1 to TRBJ2-2; D may be TRBD1 or TRBD2 (5 bases each). The length of the CDR3 is 17 residues. Germline CDR1 reads MGHRA; CDR2 reads YSYEKL. The V gene lost 0 bases and the J gene lost 7 bases, with 18 bases spanning the gap. DNA of the CDR3: TGCGCCAGCAGCCAAGATTGGGTCAGGGAGACGGGCGGGGAGCTGTTTTTT. Translated, it gives CASSQDWVRETGGELFF.

The rearrangement links TRBV6-5 to TRBJ2-6; tentatively, D is TRBD1 (5 bases). The V end was cut by 3 bases, the J end by 3 bases, with 6 bases between. The CDR3 runs 14 residues. CDR1 is MNHEY and CDR2 is SVGAGI in the germline V gene. The CDR3 here is CASSYTGGANVLTF. As DNA, the CDR3 is TGTGCCAGCAGTTATACAGGTGGGGCCAACGTCCTGACTTTC.

V usage is TRBV15 and J usage is TRBJ2-7; D is undetermined. The germline V gene encodes CDR1 LNHNV and CDR2 YYDKDF (reference sequence). V lost 5 bases, J lost 2 bases, and 10 bases lay in between. The CDR3 consists of 13 residues. This chain's CDR3 is CATSYDLAYEQYF. In DNA, the CDR3 is TGTGCCACCAGCTACGACTTGGCCTACGAGCAGTACTTC.

This chain links TRBV7-9 with TRBJ2-6; D is undetermined. This CDR3 spans 15 amino acids. The V and J ends lost 10 bases and 2 bases respectively, with 15 bases between them. Germline V lookup: CDR1 SEHNR, CDR2 FQNEAQ (reference sequence). The CDR3: CATPYLPAGANVLTF. The CDR3, as DNA: TGTGCCACTCCCTACCTCCCGGCTGGGGCCAACGTCCTGACTTTC.

The gene calls are TRBV9 and TRBJ1-4; D gene unclear. The V gene's germline CDR1 is SGDLS and CDR2 YYNGEE. The CDR3 is made up of 15 amino acids. V dropped 4 bases and J dropped 6 bases, with 16 bases sitting between them. The DNA of the CDR3 is TGTGCCAGCAGCACCTCGGTCAGGACCGATGAAAAACTGTTTTTT. Its translation is CASSTSVRTDEKLFF. Based on the CDR3 plus reference TRBV9 and TRBJ1-4, the full variable domain is DSGVTQTPKHLITATGQRVTLRCSPRSGDLSVYWYQQSLDQGLQFLIQYYNGEERAKGNILERFSAQQFPDLHSELNLSSLELGDSALYFCASSTSVRTDEKLFFGSGTQLSVL.

This clone was counted once. The CDR3, as DNA: TGTGCCAGCAGCTTGGATGACAGGGTGGGGAATGAGCAGTTCTTC. This translates into CASSLDDRVGNEQFF. The rearrangement uses TRBV5-6 and TRBJ2-1, with 7 bases aligning to TRBD1. V lost 0 bases, J lost 7 bases, and 7 bases stayed unmatched. Germline V lookup: CDR1 SGHDT, CDR2 YYEEEE. The CDR3 covers 15 residues. The full variable domain, rest sourced from reference TRBV5-6 and TRBJ2-1, is DAGVTQSPTHLIKTRGQQVTLRCSPKSGHDTVSWYQQALGQGPQFIFQYYEEEERQRGNFPDRFSGHQFPNYSSELNVNALLLGDSALYLCASSLDDRVGNEQFFGPGTRLTVL.

The rearrangement uses TRBV27 and TRBJ2-1; TRBD1 agrees at 11 bases. The CDR3 is 13 amino acids. CDR1 MNHEY and CDR2 SMNVEV come from the germline V gene (reference sequence). Trimming removed 4 bases from V and 9 bases from J; junction bases left unmatched: 2. The CDR3 loop reads CASSWDRGVEQFF. CDR3 sequence (DNA): TGTGCCAGCAGTTGGGACAGGGGGGTTGAGCAGTTCTTC.

The J gene is TRBJ1-5, the V gene TRBV5-1; D is unresolved. The CDR3 loop spans 13 amino acids. V was trimmed by 4 bases and J by 4 bases, leaving 9 bases between them. Looked up from germline, CDR1 is SGHRS and CDR2 is YFSETQ. The CDR3 bases are TGCGCCAGCAGCGTTAGCGGAAATCAGCCCCAGCATTTT. This sequence encodes CASSVSGNQPQHF. Supplemented by reference TRBV5-1 and TRBJ1-5, the full variable domain reads KAGVTQTPRYLIKTRGQQVTLSCSPISGHRSVSWYQQTPGQGLQFLFEYFSETQRNKGNFPGRFSGRQFSNSRSEMNVSTLELGDSALYLCASSVSGNQPQHFGDGTRLSIL.

The V gene is TRBV6-1, the J gene TRBJ1-5; D not resolved. Trimming took 1 base from V and 3 from J, leaving 4 bases between them. This CDR3 is 13 amino acids long. Germline V CDR1 and CDR2: MNHNS, SASEGT. The CDR3 loop reads CASSEEVNQPQHF. Written as DNA, the CDR3 is TGTGCCAGCAGTGAAGAAGTCAATCAGCCCCAGCATTTT.

The rearrangement links TRBV2 to TRBJ2-7, with 8 nucleotides matching TRBD2. V was clipped by 10 bases and J by 0 bases; unmatched bases: 8. Germline V gene sequence: CDR1 SNHLY, CDR2 FYNNEI. The CDR3 is 14 amino acids. The CDR3 nucleotides read TGTGCCATTCCGGCGGGGGGCCCCTCCTACGAGCAGTACTTC. It specifies CAIPAGGPSYEQYF.

This chain links TRBV28 with TRBJ1-5, with a weak D call TRBD1 (5 bases). The CDR3 is made up of 16 amino acids. The germline V and J ends were trimmed by 2 bases and 1 base, with 12 bases remaining between them. The germline gives CDR1 MDHEN, CDR2 SYDVKM. This CDR3 reads CASSLLGTGSNQPQHF. CDR3 nucleotides: TGTGCCAGCAGTTTACTTGGGACGGGGAGCAATCAGCCCCAGCATTTT.

This clone has a single count. The germline gene is not matched at one end of the junction; a read error may be the cause. The chain recombines TRBV11-2 with TRBJ1-4; D unresolved. The CDR3 contains 15 residues. Germline lookup yields CDR1 SGHAT and CDR2 FQNNGV. As DNA, the CDR3 is TGCGCCAGCAGCCAGGAGACCCCTCAAGGGGAAAAACTGTTTTTT. As protein: CASSQETPQGEKLFF.

This chain links TRBV4-1 with TRBJ1-5; no clear D gene. CDR3 size: 15 residues. V lost 7 bases, J lost 0 bases, and 13 bases lay in between. Germline V lookup: CDR1 MGHRA, CDR2 YSYEKL. The CDR3 here is CASNPTDYSNQPQHF. As DNA, the CDR3 is TGCGCCAGCAACCCGACGGACTATAGCAATCAGCCCCAGCATTTT.